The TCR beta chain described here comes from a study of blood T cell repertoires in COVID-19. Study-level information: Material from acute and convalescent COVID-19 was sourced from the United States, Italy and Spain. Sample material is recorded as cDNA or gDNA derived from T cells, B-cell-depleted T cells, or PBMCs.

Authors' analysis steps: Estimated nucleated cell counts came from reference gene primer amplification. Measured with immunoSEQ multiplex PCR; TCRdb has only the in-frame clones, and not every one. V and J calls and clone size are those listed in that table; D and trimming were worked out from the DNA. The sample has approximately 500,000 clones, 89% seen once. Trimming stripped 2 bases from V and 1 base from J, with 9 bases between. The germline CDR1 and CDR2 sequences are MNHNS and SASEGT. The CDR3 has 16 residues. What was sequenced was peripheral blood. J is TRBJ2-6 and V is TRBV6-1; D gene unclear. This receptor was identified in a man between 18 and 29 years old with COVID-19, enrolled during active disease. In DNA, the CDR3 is TGTGCCAGCAGTGAATTCGGAGCTTCTGGGGCCAACGTCCTGACTTTC. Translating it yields CASSEFGASGANVLTF.